Below, 3 T cell receptor beta chains from the same sample are listed, as sequenced in a study of T-cell memory formation after mild COVID-19. A single record per CDR3 protein comes from TCRdb applying MiXCR to the 5' RACE reads. The profile shows 200,000 to 250,000 distinct CDR3 sequences, 9.5% to 10% of them singletons. Sequencing input: PBMCs or a T cell subset sorted from them (not recorded which). The source is a man between 18 and 29 years old who had mild COVID-19 (a few samples of this study predate the infection). Cell type and time point are not known.

This clonotype was seen ten or more times. The V and J genes are TRBV25-1 and TRBJ2-1; D ambiguous. Trimming shortened V by 3 bases and J by 3 bases, and 9 bases separated the two germline ends. CDR3 length: 14 amino acids. Germline V gives CDR1 MGHDK, CDR2 SYGVNS. CDR3 DNA sequence: TGTGCCAGCAGTGACCCCCCCTACTACAATGAGCAGTTCTTC. It is translated as CASSDPPYYNEQFF. The whole variable domain, filled in from reference TRBV25-1 and TRBJ2-1, reads EADIYQTPRYLVIGTGKKITLECSQTMGHDKMYWYQQDPGMELHLIHYSYGVNSTEKGDLSSESTVSRIRTEHFPLTLESARPSHTSQYLCASSDPPYYNEQFFGPGTRLTVL.

This rearrangement joins TRBV12-3 or TRBV12-4 to TRBJ1-5, with no clear D. This CDR3 spans 14 amino acids. V gave up 5 bases and J gave up 3 bases, with 11 bases separating them. The chain's CDR3 is CASSGPGFNQPQHF. Written as DNA, the CDR3 is TGTGCCAGCAGTGGACCGGGGTTCAATCAGCCCCAGCATTTT.

The V call is TRBV20-1, the J call TRBJ2-3; 14 bases match TRBD2. V dropped 6 bases and J dropped 2; count of bases not matched to a gene: 4. The CDR3 has 15 residues. Per germline, CDR1 DFQATT and CDR2 SNEGSKA (reference sequence). Here the CDR3 reads CSARTSGGPTDTQYF. In nucleotides, the CDR3 is TGCAGTGCAAGGACTAGCGGGGGGCCCACAGATACGCAGTATTTT.